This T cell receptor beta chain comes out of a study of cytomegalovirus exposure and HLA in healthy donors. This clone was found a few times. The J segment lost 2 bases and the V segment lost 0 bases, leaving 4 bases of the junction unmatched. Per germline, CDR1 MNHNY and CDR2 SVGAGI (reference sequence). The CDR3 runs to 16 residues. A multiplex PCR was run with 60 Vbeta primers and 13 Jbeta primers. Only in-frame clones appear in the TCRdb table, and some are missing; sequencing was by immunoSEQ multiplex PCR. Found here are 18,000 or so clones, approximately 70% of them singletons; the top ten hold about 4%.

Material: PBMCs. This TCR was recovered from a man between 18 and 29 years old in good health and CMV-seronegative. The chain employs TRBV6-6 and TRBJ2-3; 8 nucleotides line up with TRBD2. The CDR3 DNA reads TGTGCCAGCAGTTACTCGTCTAGCGGGCCCACAGATACGCAGTATTTT. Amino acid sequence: CASSYSSSGPTDTQYF.